This paragraph covers one T cell receptor beta chain sequence. Tagging with unique molecular identifiers was applied to individual cDNA molecules. TCRdb reprocessed the 5' RACE reads with MiXCR, giving one entry per CDR3 protein. Counted here are about 80,000 distinct CDR3 sequences, roughly 13% occurring once; the ten biggest clones make up around 1.2%. This record belongs to a study of early T cells in non-severe SARS-CoV-2 infection. This sequence originates from an adult who was a healthcare worker with PCR-confirmed SARS-CoV-2 infection or an uninfected control (not recorded which). The sequenced sample consisted of whole blood.

The CDR3 loop is CASKWEAGPNEQFF. In DNA, the CDR3 is TGTGCCAGCAAATGGGAAGCGGGCCCCAATGAGCAGTTCTTC. This chain joins TRBV27 and TRBJ2-1, with D tentatively TRBD2 (6 bases). The CDR3 consists of 14 residues. V lost 7 bases to trimming and J lost 6 bases, with 16 bases between them. Germline CDR1 reads MNHEY; CDR2 reads SMNVEV (reference sequence).